This T cell receptor (beta chain) was observed in a study of shared clonotypes between healthy human individuals. CDR1 is ENHRY and CDR2 is SYGVKD in the germline V gene. V was clipped by 4 bases and J by 4 bases; unmatched bases: 9. The CDR3 covers 15 residues. Donors comprised healthy HIV-negative adults lacking recent acute infections or vaccinations. Donors were Caucasian adults residing in Nashville, Tennessee, USA. The authors divided CD4+ cells into CD45RA+ naive and CD45RA-negative memory subsets. In replicate PCRs of sorted subsets, roughly 200 ng DNA, about 30,000 T cell genomes, was used. TCRdb's table, derived via immunoSEQ multiplex PCR, lists solely in-frame clones and lacks some. The sample contains over 1.4 million clones, roughly 95% of which appear only once. This clone was seen more than once but under ten times.

The chain couples TRBV10-3 to TRBJ2-7, with 8 bases fitting TRBD2. This sequence was found in a man aged 25-40 years in good health. Sequenced sample: naive CD4+ T cells sorted from blood. The subset: CD45RA+ positively selected. The CDR3 region has the DNA TGTGCCATCAGTGGGTCCGGGACTAGTAGGTACGAGCAGTACTTC. Protein sequence: CAISGSGTSRYEQYF.